These 28 T cell receptor beta chains were all obtained from the same sample, sequenced in a study of T cells in Graves' hyperthyroidism and ophthalmopathy (dated by TCRdb to about 2019). The library was produced with multiplex PCR. Sequencing used an Illumina HiSeq 2000. Amplification of TCR beta CDR3 regions was carried out from RNA transcripts. For the first round of RT-PCR on the TCR CDR3, the HTBI primer set was used together with the Qiagen OneStep RT-PCR kit. The raw public data were reprocessed by TCRdb itself: fastp quality trimming at Q25, MiXCR clonotype calling, in-frame beta chains only. Each CDR3 protein appears once, grouped with its most common genes and DNA. The sample table holds about 600,000 distinct CDR3 sequences, of which about 16% were seen once. The top ten clonotypes cover 3% to 4% of the sample. Sequencing used blood. The receptors shown here come from a woman between 40 and 55 years old with Graves' ophthalmopathy.

This clonotype was seen a few times. The chain recombines TRBV7-6 with TRBJ1-5, with D maybe TRBD1 (5 bases). The CDR3 is made up of 15 amino acids. Looked up from germline, CDR1 is SGHVS and CDR2 is FNYEAQ. Trimming stripped 4 bases from V and 2 bases from J, with 12 bases between. The CDR3 region is CASSSGPSGNQPQHF. DNA for the CDR3: TGTGCCAGCAGCTCGGGGCCCTCGGGCAATCAGCCCCAGCATTTT.

This clonotype was detected ten times or more. J is TRBJ2-5 and V is TRBV3-1; no firm D call. CDR1 is LGHDT and CDR2 is YNNKEL in the germline V gene (reference sequence). V was pared by 1 base and J by 1 base, with 7 bases between. The CDR3 is made up of 14 amino acids. The CDR3 DNA reads as TGTGCCAGCAGCCAAGCAGGACCCCAAGAGACCCAGTACTTC. Translating it yields CASSQAGPQETQYF.

The chain combines TRBV9 with TRBJ2-7, with D possibly being TRBD2 (5 bases). The CDR3 is 15 residues long. From germline, CDR1 is SGDLS and CDR2 YYNGEE. V dropped 0 bases and J dropped 2 bases, with 12 bases sitting between them. The DNA of the CDR3 is TGTGCCAGCAGCGTAGGAGGGTTCGGGACCTACGAGCAGTACTTC. It codes for CASSVGGFGTYEQYF.

At least ten counts were recorded for this clonotype. The chain combines TRBV12-3 or TRBV12-4 with TRBJ1-6, with D uncertain. Trimming left V 5 bases short and J 7 bases short, with 15 bases between. There are 15 residues in the CDR3. The DNA for the CDR3 is TGTGCCAGCAGTCCTACAGCAAAGACCAATTCACCCCTCCACTTT. Encoded protein: CASSPTAKTNSPLHF.

This clonotype showed up many times. The V call is TRBV3-1, the J call TRBJ2-3; no clear D. V was shortened by 0 bases and J by 5 bases, with 12 bases between the two germline ends. The CDR3 length is 15 residues. Germline CDR1 is LGHDT and CDR2 is YNNKEL (reference sequence). The CDR3 coding sequence is TGTGCCAGCAGCCAAGATGTTAGGGATCGAGATACGCAGTATTTT. Protein: CASSQDVRDRDTQYF.

This clonotype was counted many times. This chain joins TRBV3-1 and TRBJ1-5, with D possibly being TRBD1 (6 bases). CDR1 LGHDT and CDR2 YNNKEL come from the germline V gene (reference sequence). The CDR3 sequence is 19 residues long. V dropped 5 bases and J dropped 0 bases, with 23 bases sitting between them. CDR3 sequence (DNA): TGTGCCAGCAGCTACGGCCCTAATAGAGAAGGGGGTAGCAATCAGCCCCAGCATTTT. It encodes CASSYGPNREGGSNQPQHF.

There are a few counts of this clonotype. The rearrangement links TRBV20-1 to TRBJ2-3; 11 nucleotides align to TRBD2. Germline V gene lookup returns CDR1 DFQATT and CDR2 SNEGSKA (reference sequence). J was trimmed by 2 bases and V by 1 base; bases with no gene match: 2. This CDR3 contains 15 residues. CDR3 sequence (DNA): TGCAGTGCTAGAGGACTAGCGGGGAACACAGATACGCAGTATTTT. Encoded protein: CSARGLAGNTDTQYF.

This clonotype has a handful of counts. V is TRBV30 and J is TRBJ1-1, with a tentative D call TRBD1 (5 bases). The CDR3 has 14 residues. Between the trimmed V and J ends, which lost 2 bases and 3 bases, there was a span of 13 bases. The V gene's germline CDR1 is GTSNPN and CDR2 SVGIG (reference sequence). CDR3 coding DNA: TGTGCCTGGAGTTTGGCAGGGTCGTACACTGAAGCTTTCTTT. This codes for CAWSLAGSYTEAFF. Full variable domain (remainder filled in from reference TRBV30 and TRBJ1-1): SQTIHQWPATLVQPVGSPLSLECTVEGTSNPNLYWYRQAAGRGLQLLFYSVGIGQISSEVPQNLSASRPQDRQFILSSKKLLLSDSGFYLCAWSLAGSYTEAFFGQGTRLTVV.

This clonotype was seen ten or more times. The rearrangement joins TRBV7-2 to TRBJ2-2, with 8 bases matching TRBD2. This CDR3 comprises 16 residues. Trimming took 5 bases from V and 1 from J; bases not matched to a gene: 6. CDR1 is SGHTA, CDR2 FQGNSA, per germline. CDR3 DNA: TGTGCCAGCAGCCCCGTGCTAGCGGGGAACACCGGGGAGCTGTTTTTT. Translation: CASSPVLAGNTGELFF.

On this clonotype itself: Since a much larger clone is just one base distant, this may be a read error. The genes are TRBV6-1 and TRBJ2-1; TRBD2 matches 10 bases. Unmatched junction bases numbered 12, after V lost 6 bases and J lost 7 bases. Germline CDR1 MNHNS, CDR2 SASEGT. The CDR3 length is 16 residues. CDR3 sequence reads: CASRGLARGERNEQFF. In DNA form, the CDR3 reads TGTGCCAGCAGGGGACTAGCGCGAGGGGAACGAAATGAGCAGTTCTTC.

The gene calls are TRBV12-3 or TRBV12-4 and TRBJ1-2; tentatively, D is TRBD1 (5 bases). This CDR3 contains 14 residues. The V gene lost 3 bases and the J gene lost 10 bases, with 18 bases spanning the gap. DNA for the CDR3: TGTGCCAGCAGTTTTACCCCACTCGGGGACCCCTACACCTTC. The encoded protein is CASSFTPLGDPYTF.

This clonotype was detected ten times or more. V usage is TRBV2 and J usage is TRBJ2-1; the D is unclear. From germline, CDR1 is SNHLY and CDR2 FYNNEI. The CDR3 spans 15 residues. With 4 bases removed from V and 8 bases from J, the gap between germline ends came to 18 bases. The CDR3 spells CASSASWALSHEQFF. CDR3 nucleotides: TGTGCCAGCAGTGCAAGTTGGGCCCTTTCGCATGAGCAGTTCTTC.

This clonotype was observed many times. The chain links TRBV28 to TRBJ2-1; a weak D match, TRBD1 (8 bases). Trimming shortened V by 4 bases and J by 0 bases, and 10 bases separated the two germline ends. CDR1 and CDR2 from the germline V gene are MDHEN and SYDVKM. This CDR3 spans 15 amino acids. The CDR3 DNA is TGTGCCAGCAGTTACAGGGGGGGCTCCTACAATGAGCAGTTCTTC. Residues: CASSYRGGSYNEQFF.

This chain joins TRBV20-1 and TRBJ2-3; 10 bases line up with TRBD1. The CDR3 is made up of 16 amino acids. Trimming cost V 5 bases and J 6 bases; bases outside gene matches: 14. CDR1 and CDR2 from the germline V gene are DFQATT and SNEGSKA (reference sequence). The CDR3 DNA follows: TGCAGTGCTGGAACCCGGGGACAGGGGCCCCGTGATACGCAGTATTTT. This codes for CSAGTRGQGPRDTQYF.

This clonotype was detected a few times. The chain joins TRBV7-8 to TRBJ2-7; unclear D gene. CDR1 is SGHVS and CDR2 is FQNEAQ in the germline V gene. Trimming pared 2 bases from V and 2 bases from J, leaving 10 bases between. There are 14 residues in the CDR3. This chain's CDR3 is CASSLSPDPYEQYF. The CDR3 coding sequence is TGTGCCAGCAGCTTATCCCCCGACCCCTACGAGCAGTACTTC.

The chain has TRBV5-4 and TRBJ1-3; TRBD1 matches at 10 bases. Germline V gene lookup returns CDR1 SGHNT and CDR2 YYREEE (reference sequence). This CDR3 has 16 amino acids. V was clipped by 0 bases and J by 4 bases; unmatched bases: 4. The CDR3 protein is CASSLGGTGVGNTIYF. The CDR3 bases are TGTGCCAGCAGCTTGGGAGGGACAGGGGTCGGAAACACCATATATTTT.

V and J are TRBV30 and TRBJ1-1, with 8 nucleotides matching TRBD1. This CDR3 contains 14 residues. Germline loops: CDR1 GTSNPN, CDR2 SVGIG (reference sequence). V trimming: 0 bases; J trimming: 3 bases; junction bases outside the gene matches: 3. In nucleotides, the CDR3 is TGTGCCTGGAGTGTAGCAGGGGGCCACACTGAAGCTTTCTTT. This sequence encodes CAWSVAGGHTEAFF.

This clonotype was seen repeatedly, ten times or more. The gene calls are TRBV7-2 and TRBJ2-5; D uncertain. The germline gives CDR1 SGHTA, CDR2 FQGNSA. The CDR3 consists of 13 residues. The V end lost 2 bases, the J end lost 2 bases, and 6 bases lay between the germline ends. The CDR3 protein is CASSLSMQETQYF. CDR3 DNA sequence: TGTGCCAGCAGCTTAAGTATGCAAGAGACCCAGTACTTC.

As for this clonotype: A read error may be the cause here, since a much bigger clone is one base away. The chain recombines TRBV2 with TRBJ1-1, with D possibly TRBD1 on 5 matching bases. The germline V and J ends were trimmed by 3 bases and 0 bases, with 5 bases remaining between them. Germline CDR1 SNHLY, CDR2 FYNNEI. The CDR3 loop spans 13 amino acids. CDR3: CASSDRVNTEAFF. CDR3 sequence (DNA): TGTGCCAGCAGTGACAGGGTGAACACTGAAGCTTTCTTT.

The chain carries TRBV29-1 and TRBJ1-2; D is unresolved. The germline CDR1 and CDR2 sequences are SQVTM and ANQGSEA. This CDR3 has 16 amino acids. V was pared by 2 bases and J by 5 bases, with 21 bases between. In DNA form, the CDR3 reads TGCAGCGTTGAAAATCTGATGAGACTTGGATATTATGGCTACACCTTC. Translation: CSVENLMRLGYYGYTF.

This clonotype was recorded at least ten times. CDR3 residues: CASTLLDRGHSNQPQHF. The CDR3, as DNA: TGTGCCAGTACCCTACTGGACAGGGGTCATAGCAATCAGCCCCAGCATTTT. The chain employs TRBV19 and TRBJ1-5, with 9 bases that match TRBD1. There are 17 residues in the CDR3. The germline CDR1 and CDR2 sequences are LNHDA and SQIVND (reference sequence). J gave up 0 bases and V 7 bases, and 10 bases lay outside the gene matches.

The table lists this clonotype with a few counts. V usage is TRBV28 and J usage is TRBJ2-4; D uncertain. The CDR3 runs to 15 residues. The V gene's germline CDR1 is MDHEN and CDR2 SYDVKM. The V and J ends lost 5 bases and 0 bases respectively, with 11 bases between them. The CDR3 DNA is TGTGCCAGCAGTAAACAGACACAAGCCAAAAACATTCAGTACTTC. Translation: CASSKQTQAKNIQYF. The full variable domain, completed using reference TRBV28 and TRBJ2-4, is DVKVTQSSRYLVKRTGEKVFLECVQDMDHENMFWYRQDPGLGLRLIYFSYDVKMKEKGDIPEGYSVSREKKERFSLILESASTNQTSMYLCASSKQTQAKNIQYFGAGTRLSVL.

The gene calls are TRBV4-1 and TRBJ2-7, with 7 bases matching TRBD1. The CDR3 covers 15 residues. Losses at the gene ends were 2 bases for V and 3 bases for J; bases not matched to a gene: 7. Germline V gene sequence: CDR1 MGHRA, CDR2 YSYEKL. The chain's CDR3 is CASSQIPGQHYEQYF. For the CDR3, the DNA is TGCGCCAGCAGCCAAATACCGGGACAGCACTACGAGCAGTACTTC.

Ten or more counts support this clonotype. The V and J genes are TRBV5-1 and TRBJ2-1, with TRBD2 identical over 7 bases. The V segment lost 1 base and the J segment 6 bases; nucleotides outside the gene matches: 7. Germline values: CDR1 SGHRS, CDR2 YFSETQ. This CDR3 region has 15 residues. CDR3 coding DNA: TGCGCCAGCAGCTTGTCGGGGGGTCTCCTCAATGAGCAGTTCTTC. Translated, it gives CASSLSGGLLNEQFF.

The CDR3 reads CASNQGDSAEAFF. CDR3 DNA sequence: TGCGCCAGCAACCAAGGGGATTCCGCTGAAGCTTTCTTT. V usage is TRBV5-1 and J usage is TRBJ1-1, with D tentatively TRBD1 (5 bases). Trimming pared 6 bases from V and 6 bases from J, leaving 15 bases between. The CDR3 has 13 amino acids. CDR1 and CDR2 (germline): SGHRS, YFSETQ.

This sequence joins TRBV6-1 and TRBJ1-2, with 9 bases aligning to TRBD1. The junction had 6 bases not matched to a gene; V was cut back by 6 bases and J by 7 bases. Germline assignment: CDR1 MNHNS and CDR2 SASEGT. The length of the CDR3 is 13 residues. CDR3 in amino acids: CASRIQGATGYTF. The CDR3 coding sequence is TGTGCCAGCAGGATACAGGGGGCGACTGGCTACACCTTC.

This clonotype was seen many times. The chain couples TRBV12-3 or TRBV12-4 to TRBJ2-1, with TRBD2 as a possible D gene (6 bases). The V gene lost 5 bases and the J gene lost 0 bases, with 8 bases spanning the gap. The CDR3 length is 14 residues. DNA for the CDR3: TGTGCCAGCAGTCGCGGGGCCTCCTACAATGAGCAGTTCTTC. This sequence encodes CASSRGASYNEQFF.

This clonotype was detected many times. The V call is TRBV28, the J call TRBJ2-7; 8 bases are shared with TRBD1. Per the germline V gene, CDR1 is MDHEN and CDR2 is SYDVKM. The length of the CDR3 is 16 residues. V lost 0 bases to trimming and J lost 7 bases; unmatched junction nucleotides: 11. The CDR3 bases are TGTGCCAGCAGTTTATGGTCGGGACAGGCCTTCCAGGAGCAGTACTTC. Protein product: CASSLWSGQAFQEQYF.